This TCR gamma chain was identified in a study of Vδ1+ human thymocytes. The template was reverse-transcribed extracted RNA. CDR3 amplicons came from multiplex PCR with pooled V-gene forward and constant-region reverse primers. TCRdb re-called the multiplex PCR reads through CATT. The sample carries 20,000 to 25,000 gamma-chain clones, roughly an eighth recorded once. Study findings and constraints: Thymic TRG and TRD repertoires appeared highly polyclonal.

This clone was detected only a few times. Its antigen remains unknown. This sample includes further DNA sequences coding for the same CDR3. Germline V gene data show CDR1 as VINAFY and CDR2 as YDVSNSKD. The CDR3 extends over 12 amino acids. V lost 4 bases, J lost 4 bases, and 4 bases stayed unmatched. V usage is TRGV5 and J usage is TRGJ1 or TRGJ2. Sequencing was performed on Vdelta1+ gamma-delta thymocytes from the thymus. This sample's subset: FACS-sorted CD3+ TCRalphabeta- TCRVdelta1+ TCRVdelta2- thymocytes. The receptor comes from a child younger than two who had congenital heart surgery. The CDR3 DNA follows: TGTGCCACCTGGGATTCATATTATAAGAAACTCTTT. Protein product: CATWDSYYKKLF.